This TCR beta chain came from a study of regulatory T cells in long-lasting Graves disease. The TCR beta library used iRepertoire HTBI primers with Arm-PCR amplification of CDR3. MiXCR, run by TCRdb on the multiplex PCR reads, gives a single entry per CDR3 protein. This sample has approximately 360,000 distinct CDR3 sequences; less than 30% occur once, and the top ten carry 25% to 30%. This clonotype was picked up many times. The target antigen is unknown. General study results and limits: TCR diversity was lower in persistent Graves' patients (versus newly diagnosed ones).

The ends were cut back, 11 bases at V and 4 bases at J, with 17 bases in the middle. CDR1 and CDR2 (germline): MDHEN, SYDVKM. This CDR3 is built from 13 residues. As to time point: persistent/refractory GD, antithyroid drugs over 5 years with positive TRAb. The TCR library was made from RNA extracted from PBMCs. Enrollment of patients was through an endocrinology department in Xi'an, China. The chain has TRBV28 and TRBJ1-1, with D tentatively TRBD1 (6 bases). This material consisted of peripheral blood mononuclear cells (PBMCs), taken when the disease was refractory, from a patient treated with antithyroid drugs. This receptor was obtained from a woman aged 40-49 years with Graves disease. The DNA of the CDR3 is TGTGCCGGGTACGACAGGCTGGGCACTGAAGCTTTCTTT. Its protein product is CAGYDRLGTEAFF.